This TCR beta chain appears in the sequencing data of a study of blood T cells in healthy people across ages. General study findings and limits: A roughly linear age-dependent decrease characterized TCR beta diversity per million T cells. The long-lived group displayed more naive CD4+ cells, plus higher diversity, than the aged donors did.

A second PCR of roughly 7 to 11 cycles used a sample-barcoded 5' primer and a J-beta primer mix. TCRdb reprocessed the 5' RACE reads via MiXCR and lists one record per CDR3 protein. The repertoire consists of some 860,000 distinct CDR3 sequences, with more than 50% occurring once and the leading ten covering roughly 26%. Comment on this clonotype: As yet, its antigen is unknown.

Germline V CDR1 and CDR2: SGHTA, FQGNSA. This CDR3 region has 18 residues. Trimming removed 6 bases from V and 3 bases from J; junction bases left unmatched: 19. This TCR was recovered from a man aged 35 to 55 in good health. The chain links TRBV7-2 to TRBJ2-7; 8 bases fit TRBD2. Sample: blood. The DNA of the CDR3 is TGTGCCAGCAGTCCTAAGAAATTTGGACTAGCTTACGACTACGAGCAGTACTTC. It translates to CASSPKKFGLAYDYEQYF.